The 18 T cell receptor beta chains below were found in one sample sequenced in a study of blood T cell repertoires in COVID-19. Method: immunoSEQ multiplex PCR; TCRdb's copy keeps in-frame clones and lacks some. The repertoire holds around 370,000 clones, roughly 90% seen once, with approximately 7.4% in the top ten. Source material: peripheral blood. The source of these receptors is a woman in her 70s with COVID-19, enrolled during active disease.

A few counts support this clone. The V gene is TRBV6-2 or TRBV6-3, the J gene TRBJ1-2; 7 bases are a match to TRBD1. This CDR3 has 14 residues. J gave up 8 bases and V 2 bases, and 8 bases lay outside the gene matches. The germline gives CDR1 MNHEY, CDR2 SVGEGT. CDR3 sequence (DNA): TGTGCCAGCAGTTACGGTTTCGGAGGGGGCGGCTACACCTTC. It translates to CASSYGFGGGGYTF.

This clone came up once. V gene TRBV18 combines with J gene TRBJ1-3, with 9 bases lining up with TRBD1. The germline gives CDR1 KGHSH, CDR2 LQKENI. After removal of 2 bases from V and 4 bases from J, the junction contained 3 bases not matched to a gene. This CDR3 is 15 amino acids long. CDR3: CASSPFGTGGNTIYF. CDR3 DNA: TGTGCCAGCTCACCATTCGGGACAGGGGGAAACACCATATATTTT.

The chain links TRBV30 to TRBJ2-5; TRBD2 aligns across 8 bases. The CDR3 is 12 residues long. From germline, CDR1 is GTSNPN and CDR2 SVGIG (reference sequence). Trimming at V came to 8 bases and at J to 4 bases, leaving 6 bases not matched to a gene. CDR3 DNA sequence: TGTGCCGCACTCCGGGGGGGAGAGACCCAGTACTTC. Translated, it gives CAALRGGETQYF.

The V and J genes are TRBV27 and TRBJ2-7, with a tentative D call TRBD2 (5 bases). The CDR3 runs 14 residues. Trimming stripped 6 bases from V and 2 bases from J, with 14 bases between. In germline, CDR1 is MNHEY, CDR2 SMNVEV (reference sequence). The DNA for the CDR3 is TGTGCCAGCAGACCCGAGGGTGGTACCTACGAGCAGTACTTC. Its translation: CASRPEGGTYEQYF.

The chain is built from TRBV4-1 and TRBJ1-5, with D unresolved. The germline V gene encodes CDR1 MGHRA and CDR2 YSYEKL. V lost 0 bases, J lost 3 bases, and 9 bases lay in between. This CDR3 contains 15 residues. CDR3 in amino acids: CASSQDGRANQPQHF. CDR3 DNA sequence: TGCGCCAGCAGCCAAGATGGGAGGGCCAATCAGCCCCAGCATTTT.

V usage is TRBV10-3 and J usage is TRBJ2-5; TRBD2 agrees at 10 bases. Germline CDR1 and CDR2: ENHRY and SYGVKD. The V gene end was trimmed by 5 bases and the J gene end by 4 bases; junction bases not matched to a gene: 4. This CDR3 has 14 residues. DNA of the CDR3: TGTGCCATCAGTAGCGGGGGGGCCGGAGAGACCCAGTACTTC. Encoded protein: CAISSGGAGETQYF.

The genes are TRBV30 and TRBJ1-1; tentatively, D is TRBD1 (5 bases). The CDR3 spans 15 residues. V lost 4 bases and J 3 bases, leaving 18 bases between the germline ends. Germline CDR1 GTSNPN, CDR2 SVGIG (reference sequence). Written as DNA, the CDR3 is TGTGCCTGGAACCATCGGCGTGGGGCTGACACTGAAGCTTTCTTT. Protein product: CAWNHRRGADTEAFF.

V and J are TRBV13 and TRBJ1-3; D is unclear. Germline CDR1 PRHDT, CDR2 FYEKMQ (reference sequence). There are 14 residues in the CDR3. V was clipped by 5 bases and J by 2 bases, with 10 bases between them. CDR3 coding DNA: TGTGCCAGCAGCGAGGGTTTGGCTGGAAACACCATATATTTT. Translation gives CASSEGLAGNTIYF.

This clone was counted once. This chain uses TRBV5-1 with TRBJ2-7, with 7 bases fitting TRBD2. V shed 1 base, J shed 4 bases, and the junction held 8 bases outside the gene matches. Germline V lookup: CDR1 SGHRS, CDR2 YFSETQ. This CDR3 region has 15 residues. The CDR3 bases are TGCGCCAGCAGCTTGAGGCGGGGGTCGGGTTACGAGCAGTACTTC. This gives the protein CASSLRRGSGYEQYF. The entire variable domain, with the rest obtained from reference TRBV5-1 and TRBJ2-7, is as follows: KAGVTQTPRYLIKTRGQQVTLSCSPISGHRSVSWYQQTPGQGLQFLFEYFSETQRNKGNFPGRFSGRQFSNSRSEMNVSTLELGDSALYLCASSLRRGSGYEQYFGPGTRLTVT.

In nucleotides, the CDR3 is TGCAGCGTCGGGACAGGGGGCCGTGTGCAGTACTTC. Translating it yields CSVGTGGRVQYF. The chain recombines TRBV29-1 with TRBJ2-7; TRBD1 matches 12 bases. After removal of 6 bases from V and 9 bases from J, the junction contained 6 bases not matched to a gene. CDR1 is SQVTM and CDR2 is ANQGSEA in the germline V gene. The CDR3 extends over 12 amino acids.

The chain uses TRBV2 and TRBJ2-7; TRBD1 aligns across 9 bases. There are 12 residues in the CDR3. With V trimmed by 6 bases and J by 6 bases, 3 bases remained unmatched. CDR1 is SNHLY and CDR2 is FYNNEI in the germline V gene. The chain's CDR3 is CASRDRGPEQYF. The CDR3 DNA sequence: TGTGCCAGCAGGGACAGGGGACCCGAGCAGTACTTC.

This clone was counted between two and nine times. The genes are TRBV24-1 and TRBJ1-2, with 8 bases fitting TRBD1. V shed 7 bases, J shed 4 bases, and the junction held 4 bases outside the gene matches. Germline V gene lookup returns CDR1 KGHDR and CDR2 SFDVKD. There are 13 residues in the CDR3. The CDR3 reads CATSRGQGYGYTF. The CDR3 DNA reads TGTGCCACCAGCAGAGGACAGGGCTATGGCTACACCTTC.

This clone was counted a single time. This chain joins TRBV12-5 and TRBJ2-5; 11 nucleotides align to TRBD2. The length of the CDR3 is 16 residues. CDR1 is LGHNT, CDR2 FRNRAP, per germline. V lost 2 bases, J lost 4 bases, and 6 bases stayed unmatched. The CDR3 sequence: CASGLTLAGEIETQYF. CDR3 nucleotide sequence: TGTGCTAGTGGTTTGACACTAGCGGGGGAAATAGAGACCCAGTACTTC. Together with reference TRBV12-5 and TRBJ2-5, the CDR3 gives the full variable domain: DARVTQTPRHKVTEMGQEVTMRCQPILGHNTVFWYRQTMMQGLELLAYFRNRAPLDDSGMPKDRFSAEMPDATLATLKIQPSEPRDSAVYFCASGLTLAGEIETQYFGPGTRLLVL.

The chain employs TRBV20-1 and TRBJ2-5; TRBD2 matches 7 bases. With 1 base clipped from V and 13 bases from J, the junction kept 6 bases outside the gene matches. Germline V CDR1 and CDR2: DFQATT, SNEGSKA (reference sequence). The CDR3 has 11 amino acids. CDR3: CSARGEGTWYF. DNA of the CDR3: TGCAGTGCTAGAGGGGAGGGGACTTGGTACTTC.

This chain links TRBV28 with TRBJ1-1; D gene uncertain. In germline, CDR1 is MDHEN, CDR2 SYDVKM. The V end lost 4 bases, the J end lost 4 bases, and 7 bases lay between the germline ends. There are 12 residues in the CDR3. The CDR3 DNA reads TGTGCCAGCAGTTCGGGGAGCACTGAAGCTTTCTTT. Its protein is CASSSGSTEAFF.

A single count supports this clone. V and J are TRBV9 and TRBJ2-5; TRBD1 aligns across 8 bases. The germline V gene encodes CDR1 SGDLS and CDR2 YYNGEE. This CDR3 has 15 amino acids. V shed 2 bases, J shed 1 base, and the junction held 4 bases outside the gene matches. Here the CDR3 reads CASSVRTGTQETQYF. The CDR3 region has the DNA TGTGCCAGCAGCGTCAGGACAGGGACCCAAGAGACCCAGTACTTC.

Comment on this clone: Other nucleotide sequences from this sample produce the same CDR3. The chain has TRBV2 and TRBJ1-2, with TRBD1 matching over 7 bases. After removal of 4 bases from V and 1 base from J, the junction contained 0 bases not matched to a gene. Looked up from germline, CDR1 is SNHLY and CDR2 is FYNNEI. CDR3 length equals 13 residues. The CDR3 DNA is TGTGCCAGCAGTGGACAGGGTAACTATGGCTACACCTTC. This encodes CASSGQGNYGYTF.

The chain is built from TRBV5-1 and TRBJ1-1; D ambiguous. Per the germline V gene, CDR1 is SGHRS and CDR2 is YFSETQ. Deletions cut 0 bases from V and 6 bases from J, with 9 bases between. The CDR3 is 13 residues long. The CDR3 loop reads CASSLDRVSEAFF. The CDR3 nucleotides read TGCGCCAGCAGCTTGGACCGGGTATCTGAAGCTTTCTTT.